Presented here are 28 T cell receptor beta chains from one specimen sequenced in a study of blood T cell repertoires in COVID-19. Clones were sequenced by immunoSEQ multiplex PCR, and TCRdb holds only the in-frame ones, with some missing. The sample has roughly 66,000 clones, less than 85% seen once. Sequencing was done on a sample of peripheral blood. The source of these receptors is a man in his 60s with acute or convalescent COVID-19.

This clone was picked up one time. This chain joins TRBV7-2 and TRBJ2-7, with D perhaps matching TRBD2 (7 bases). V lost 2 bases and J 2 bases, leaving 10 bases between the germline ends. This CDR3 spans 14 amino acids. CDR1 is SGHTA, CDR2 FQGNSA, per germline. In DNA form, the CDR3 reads TGTGCCAGCAGCTTACACGGGGGGCCCTACGAGCAGTACGTC. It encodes CASSLHGGPYEQYV.

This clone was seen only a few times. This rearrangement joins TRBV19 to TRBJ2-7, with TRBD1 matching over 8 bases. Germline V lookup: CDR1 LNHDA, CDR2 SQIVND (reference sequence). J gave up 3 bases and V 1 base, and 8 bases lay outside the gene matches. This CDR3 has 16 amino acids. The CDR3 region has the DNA TGTGCCAGTAGTATAGCTCGACAGGGGACGGACTACGAGCAGTACTTC. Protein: CASSIARQGTDYEQYF.

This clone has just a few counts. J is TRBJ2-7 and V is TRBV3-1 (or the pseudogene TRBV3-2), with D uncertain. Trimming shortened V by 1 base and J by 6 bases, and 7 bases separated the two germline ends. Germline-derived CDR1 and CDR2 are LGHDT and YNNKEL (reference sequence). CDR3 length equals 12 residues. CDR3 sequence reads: CASSQAGSEQYF. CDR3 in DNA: TGTGCCAGCAGCCAAGCAGGTTCCGAGCAGTACTTC.

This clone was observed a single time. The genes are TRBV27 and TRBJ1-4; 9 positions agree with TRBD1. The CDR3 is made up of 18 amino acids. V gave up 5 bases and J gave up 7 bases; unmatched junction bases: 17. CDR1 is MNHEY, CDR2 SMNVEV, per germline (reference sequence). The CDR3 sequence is CASSPTGGALGNVEKLFF. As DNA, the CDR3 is TGTGCCAGCAGTCCCACAGGGGGCGCTTTGGGAAACGTTGAAAAACTGTTTTTT.

The CDR3 DNA sequence: TGTGCCAGCAGACCACGCCGGGGGAACACTGAAGCTTTCTTT. This sequence encodes CASRPRRGNTEAFF. J is TRBJ1-1 and V is TRBV7-2; D ambiguous. Germline V lookup: CDR1 SGHTA, CDR2 FQGNSA. CDR3 size: 14 residues. V lost 6 bases, J lost 1 base, and 12 bases lay in between.

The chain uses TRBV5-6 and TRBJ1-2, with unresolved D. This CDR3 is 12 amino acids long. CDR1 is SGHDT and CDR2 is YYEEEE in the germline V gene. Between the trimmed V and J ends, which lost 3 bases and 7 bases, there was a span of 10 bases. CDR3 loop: CASSWRGPGYTF. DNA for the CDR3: TGTGCCAGCAGCTGGCGAGGGCCTGGCTACACCTTC. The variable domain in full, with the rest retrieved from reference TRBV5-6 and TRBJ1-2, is DAGVTQSPTHLIKTRGQQVTLRCSPKSGHDTVSWYQQALGQGPQFIFQYYEEEERQRGNFPDRFSGHQFPNYSSELNVNALLLGDSALYLCASSWRGPGYTFGSGTRLTVV.

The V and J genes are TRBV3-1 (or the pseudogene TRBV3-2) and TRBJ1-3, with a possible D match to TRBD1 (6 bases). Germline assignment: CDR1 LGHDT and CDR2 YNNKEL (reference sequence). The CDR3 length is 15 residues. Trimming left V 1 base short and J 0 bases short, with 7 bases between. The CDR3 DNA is TGTGCCAGCAGCCAAGGGGGGCCCTCTGGAAACACCATATATTTT. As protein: CASSQGGPSGNTIYF.

CDR3 in DNA: TGTGCCAGCAGCGTCTCCCCCGGGAGGGCTGACACTGAAGCTTTCTTT. Translating gives CASSVSPGRADTEAFF. The chain carries TRBV9 and TRBJ1-1; D is unclear. Trimming removed 2 bases at V and 3 bases at J, with 17 bases between. Germline lookup yields CDR1 SGDLS and CDR2 YYNGEE. This CDR3 is built from 16 residues.

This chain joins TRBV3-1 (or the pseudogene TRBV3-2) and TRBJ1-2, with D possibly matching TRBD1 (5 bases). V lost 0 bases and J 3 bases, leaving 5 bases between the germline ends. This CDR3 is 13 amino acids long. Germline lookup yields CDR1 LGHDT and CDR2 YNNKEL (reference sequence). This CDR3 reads CASSQDRDYGYTF. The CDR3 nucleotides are TGTGCCAGCAGCCAAGACAGGGACTATGGCTACACCTTC.

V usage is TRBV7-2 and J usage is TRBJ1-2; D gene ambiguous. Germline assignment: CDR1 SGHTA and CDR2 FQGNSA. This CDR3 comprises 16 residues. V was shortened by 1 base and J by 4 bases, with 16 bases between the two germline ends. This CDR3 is CASSLEGWSGSYGYTF. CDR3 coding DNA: TGTGCCAGCAGCTTAGAAGGTTGGTCAGGAAGCTATGGCTACACCTTC.

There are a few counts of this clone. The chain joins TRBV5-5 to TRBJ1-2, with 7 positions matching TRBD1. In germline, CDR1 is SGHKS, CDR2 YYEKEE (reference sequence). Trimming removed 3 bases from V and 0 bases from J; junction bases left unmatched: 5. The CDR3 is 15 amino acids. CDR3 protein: CASSSSTGTNYGYTF. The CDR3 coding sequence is TGTGCCAGCAGCTCATCGACAGGGACTAACTATGGCTACACCTTC. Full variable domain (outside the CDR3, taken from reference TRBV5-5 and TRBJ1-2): DAGVTQSPTHLIKTRGQQVTLRCSPISGHKSVSWYQQVLGQGPQFIFQYYEKEERGRGNFPDRFSARQFPNYSSELNVNALLLGDSALYLCASSSSTGTNYGYTFGSGTRLTVV.

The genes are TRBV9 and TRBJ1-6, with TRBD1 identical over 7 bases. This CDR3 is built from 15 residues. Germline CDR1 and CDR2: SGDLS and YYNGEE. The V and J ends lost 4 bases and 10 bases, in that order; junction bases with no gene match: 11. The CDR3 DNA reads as TGTGCCAGCAGCCCCCCACACAGGGGTGACTCACCCCTCCACTTT. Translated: CASSPPHRGDSPLHF.

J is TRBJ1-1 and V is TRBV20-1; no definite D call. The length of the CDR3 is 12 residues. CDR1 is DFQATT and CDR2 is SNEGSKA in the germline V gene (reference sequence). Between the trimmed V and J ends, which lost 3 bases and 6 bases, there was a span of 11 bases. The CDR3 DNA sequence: TGCAGTGCTAGTTCGGGGATGGCTGAAGCTTTCTTT. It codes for CSASSGMAEAFF.

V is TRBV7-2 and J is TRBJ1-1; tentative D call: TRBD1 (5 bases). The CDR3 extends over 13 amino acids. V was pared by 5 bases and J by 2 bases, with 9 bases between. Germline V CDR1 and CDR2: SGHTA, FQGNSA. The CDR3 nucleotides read TGTGCCAGCAGCGCGCAGGGAAACACTGAAGCTTTCTTT. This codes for CASSAQGNTEAFF.

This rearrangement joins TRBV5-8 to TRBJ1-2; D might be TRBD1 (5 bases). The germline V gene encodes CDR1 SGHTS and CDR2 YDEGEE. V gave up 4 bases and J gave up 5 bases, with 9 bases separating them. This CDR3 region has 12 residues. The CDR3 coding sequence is TGTGCCAGCAGCCTGGACAAATATGGCTACACCTTC. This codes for CASSLDKYGYTF.

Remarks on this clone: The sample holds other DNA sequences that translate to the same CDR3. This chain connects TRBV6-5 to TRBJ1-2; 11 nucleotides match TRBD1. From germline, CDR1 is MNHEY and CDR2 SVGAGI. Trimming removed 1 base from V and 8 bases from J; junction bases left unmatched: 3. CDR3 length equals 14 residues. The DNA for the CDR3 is TGTGCCAGCAGTTACTGGGGGACAGGGGGAGGCTACACCTTC. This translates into CASSYWGTGGGYTF.

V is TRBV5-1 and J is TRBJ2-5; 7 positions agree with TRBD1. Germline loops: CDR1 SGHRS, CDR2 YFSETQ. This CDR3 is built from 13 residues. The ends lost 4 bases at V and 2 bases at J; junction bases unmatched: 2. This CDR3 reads CASSPGQQETQYF. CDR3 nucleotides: TGCGCCAGCAGCCCGGGACAGCAAGAGACCCAGTACTTC.

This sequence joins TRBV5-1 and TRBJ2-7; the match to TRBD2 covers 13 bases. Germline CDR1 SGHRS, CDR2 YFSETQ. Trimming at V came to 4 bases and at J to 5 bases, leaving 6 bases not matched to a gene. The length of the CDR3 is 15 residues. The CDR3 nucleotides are TGCGCCAGCAGCGTGACTAGCGGGGGGTTCGACGAGCAGTACTTC. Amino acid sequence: CASSVTSGGFDEQYF.

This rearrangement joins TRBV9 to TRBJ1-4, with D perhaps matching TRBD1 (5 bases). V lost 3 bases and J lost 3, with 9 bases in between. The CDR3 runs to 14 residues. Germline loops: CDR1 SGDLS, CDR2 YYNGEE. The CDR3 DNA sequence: TGTGCCAGCAGCGGCGACAGATCTAATGAAAAACTGTTTTTT. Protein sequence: CASSGDRSNEKLFF.

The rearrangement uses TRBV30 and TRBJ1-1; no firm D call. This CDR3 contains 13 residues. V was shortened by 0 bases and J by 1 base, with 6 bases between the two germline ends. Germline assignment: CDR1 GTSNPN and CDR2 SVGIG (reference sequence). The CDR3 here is CAWSVLANTEAFF. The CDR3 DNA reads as TGTGCCTGGAGTGTATTGGCGAACACTGAAGCTTTCTTT.

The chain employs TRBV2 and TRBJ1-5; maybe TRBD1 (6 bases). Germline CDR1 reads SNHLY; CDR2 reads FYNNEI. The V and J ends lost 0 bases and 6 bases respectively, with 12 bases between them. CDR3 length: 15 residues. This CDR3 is CASSEAHRAIQPQHF. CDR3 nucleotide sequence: TGTGCCAGCAGTGAAGCCCACAGGGCAATTCAGCCCCAGCATTTT. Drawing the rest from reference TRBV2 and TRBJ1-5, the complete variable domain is EPEVTQTPSHQVTQMGQEVILRCVPISNHLYFYWYRQILGQKVEFLVSFYNNEISEKSEIFDDQFSVERPDGSNFTLKIRSTKLEDSAMYFCASSEAHRAIQPQHFGDGTRLSIL.

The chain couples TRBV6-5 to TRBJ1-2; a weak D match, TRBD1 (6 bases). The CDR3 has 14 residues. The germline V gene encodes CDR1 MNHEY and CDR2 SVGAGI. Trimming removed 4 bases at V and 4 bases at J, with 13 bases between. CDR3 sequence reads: CASSSGGQVYGYTF. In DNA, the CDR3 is TGTGCCAGCAGTTCGGGGGGGCAGGTCTATGGCTACACCTTC.

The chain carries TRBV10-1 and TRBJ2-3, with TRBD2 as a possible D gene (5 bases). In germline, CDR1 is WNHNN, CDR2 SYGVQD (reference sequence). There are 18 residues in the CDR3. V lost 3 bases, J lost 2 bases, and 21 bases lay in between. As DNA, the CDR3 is TGCGCCAGCAGTGAATCTTTATCCCCTGGACTGACCACAGATACGCAGTATTTT. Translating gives CASSESLSPGLTTDTQYF.

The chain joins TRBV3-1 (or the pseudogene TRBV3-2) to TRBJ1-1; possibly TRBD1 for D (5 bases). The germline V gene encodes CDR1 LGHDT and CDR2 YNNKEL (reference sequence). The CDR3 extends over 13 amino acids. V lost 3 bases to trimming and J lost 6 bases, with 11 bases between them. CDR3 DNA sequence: TGTGCCAGCAGCCAGACAGTTGGGGCTGAAGCTTTCTTT. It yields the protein CASSQTVGAEAFF.

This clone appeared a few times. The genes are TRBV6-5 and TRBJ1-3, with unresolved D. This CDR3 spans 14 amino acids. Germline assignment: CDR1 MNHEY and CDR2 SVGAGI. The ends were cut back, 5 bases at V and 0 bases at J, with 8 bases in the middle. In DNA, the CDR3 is TGTGCCAGCAGTCACACAAGCTCTGGAAACACCATATATTTT. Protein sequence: CASSHTSSGNTIYF.

Here the CDR3 reads CASSLQGAIGGYTF. DNA of the CDR3: TGTGCCAGCAGCTTACAGGGGGCGATTGGTGGCTACACCTTC. The chain carries TRBV7-2 and TRBJ1-2, with 8 bases lining up with TRBD1. Germline values: CDR1 SGHTA, CDR2 FQGNSA. V gave up 2 bases and J gave up 7 bases; unmatched junction bases: 6. CDR3 size: 14 residues.

This chain's CDR3 is CASSQDLRKLFF. CDR3 coding DNA: TGCGCCAGCAGCCAAGATCTTAGAAAACTGTTTTTT. This rearrangement joins TRBV4-3 to TRBJ1-4, with D hard to call. Looked up from germline, CDR1 is LGHNA and CDR2 is YSLEER. V lost 0 bases, J lost 10 bases, and 6 bases lay in between. CDR3 length: 12 residues.

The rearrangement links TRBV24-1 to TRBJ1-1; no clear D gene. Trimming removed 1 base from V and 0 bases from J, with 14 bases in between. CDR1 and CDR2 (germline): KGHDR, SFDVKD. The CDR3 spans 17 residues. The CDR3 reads CATSDFEGLVVNTEAFF. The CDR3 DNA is TGTGCCACCAGTGATTTTGAGGGCCTTGTTGTGAACACTGAAGCTTTCTTT.